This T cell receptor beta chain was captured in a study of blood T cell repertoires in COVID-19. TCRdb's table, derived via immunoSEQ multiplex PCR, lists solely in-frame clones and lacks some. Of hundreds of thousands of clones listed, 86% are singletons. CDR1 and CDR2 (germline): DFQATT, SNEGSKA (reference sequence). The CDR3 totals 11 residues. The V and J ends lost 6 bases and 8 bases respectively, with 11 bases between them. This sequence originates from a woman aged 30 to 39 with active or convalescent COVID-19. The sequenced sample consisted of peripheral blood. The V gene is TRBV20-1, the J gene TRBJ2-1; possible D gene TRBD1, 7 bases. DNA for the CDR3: TGCAGTGCCACAGGGGAGGATGAGCAGTTCTTC. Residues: CSATGEDEQFF.